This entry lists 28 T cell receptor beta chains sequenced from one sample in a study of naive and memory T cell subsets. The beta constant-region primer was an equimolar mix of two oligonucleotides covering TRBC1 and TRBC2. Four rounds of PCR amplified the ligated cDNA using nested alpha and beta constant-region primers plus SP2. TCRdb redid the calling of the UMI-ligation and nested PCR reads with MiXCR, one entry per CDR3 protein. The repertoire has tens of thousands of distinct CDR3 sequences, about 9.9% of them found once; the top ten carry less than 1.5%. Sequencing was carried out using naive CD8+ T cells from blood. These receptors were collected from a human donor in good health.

The CDR3 DNA follows: TGTGCCAGCAGTGAAGGTATAGGGAGGCCCAATCAGCCCCAGCATTTT. It codes for CASSEGIGRPNQPQHF. V is TRBV2 and J is TRBJ1-5, with unresolved D. The CDR3 is made up of 16 amino acids. Germline loops: CDR1 SNHLY, CDR2 FYNNEI. V was shortened by 1 base and J by 3 bases, with 13 bases between the two germline ends.

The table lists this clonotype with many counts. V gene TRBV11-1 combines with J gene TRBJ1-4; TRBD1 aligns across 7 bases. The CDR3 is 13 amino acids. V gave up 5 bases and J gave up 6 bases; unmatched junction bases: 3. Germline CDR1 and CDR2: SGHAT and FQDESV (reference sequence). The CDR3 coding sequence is TGTGCCAGCAGCCACGACAGGGATGAAAAACTGTTTTTT. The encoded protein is CASSHDRDEKLFF. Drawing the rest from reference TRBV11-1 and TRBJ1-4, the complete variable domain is EAEVAQSPRYKITEKSQAVAFWCDPISGHATLYWYRQILGQGPELLVQFQDESVVDDSQLPKDRFSAERLKGVDSTLKIQPAELGDSAMYLCASSHDRDEKLFFGSGTQLSVL.

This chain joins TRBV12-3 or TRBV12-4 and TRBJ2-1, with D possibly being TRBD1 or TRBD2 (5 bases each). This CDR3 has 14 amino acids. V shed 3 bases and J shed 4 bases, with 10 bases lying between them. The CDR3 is CASSFWDRYNEQFF. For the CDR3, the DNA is TGTGCCAGCAGTTTCTGGGACCGGTACAATGAGCAGTTCTTC.

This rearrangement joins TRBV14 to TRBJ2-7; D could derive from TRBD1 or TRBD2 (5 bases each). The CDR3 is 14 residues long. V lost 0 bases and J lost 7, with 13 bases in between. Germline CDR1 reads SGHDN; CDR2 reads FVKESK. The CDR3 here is CASSQDGGLFEQYF. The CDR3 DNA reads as TGTGCCAGCAGCCAAGATGGGGGTCTTTTTGAGCAGTACTTC.

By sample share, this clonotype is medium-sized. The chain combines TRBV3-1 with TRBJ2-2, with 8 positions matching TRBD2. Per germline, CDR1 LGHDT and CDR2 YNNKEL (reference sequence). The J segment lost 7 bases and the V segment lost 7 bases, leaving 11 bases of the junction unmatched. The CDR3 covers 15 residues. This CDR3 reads CASTPRAGAGGELFF. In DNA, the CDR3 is TGTGCCAGCACCCCCAGAGCGGGAGCGGGCGGGGAGCTGTTTTTT.

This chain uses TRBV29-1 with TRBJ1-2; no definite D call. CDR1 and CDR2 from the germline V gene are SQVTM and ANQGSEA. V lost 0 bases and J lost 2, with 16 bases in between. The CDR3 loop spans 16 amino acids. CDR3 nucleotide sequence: TGCAGCGTTGAAGATCGGCTAGGAGGGCGAAACTATGGCTACACCTTC. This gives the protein CSVEDRLGGRNYGYTF. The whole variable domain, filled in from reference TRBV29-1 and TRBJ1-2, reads SAVISQKPSRDICQRGTSLTIQCQVDSQVTMMFWYRQQPGQSLTLIATANQGSEATYESGFVIDKFPISRPNLTFSTLTVSNMSPEDSSIYLCSVEDRLGGRNYGYTFGSGTRLTVV.

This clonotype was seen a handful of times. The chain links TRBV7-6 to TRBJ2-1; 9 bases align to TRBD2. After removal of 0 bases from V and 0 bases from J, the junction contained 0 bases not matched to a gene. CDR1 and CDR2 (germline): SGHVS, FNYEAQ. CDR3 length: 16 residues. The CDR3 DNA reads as TGTGCCAGCAGCTTAGCTAGCGGGAGCTCCTACAATGAGCAGTTCTTC. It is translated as CASSLASGSSYNEQFF.

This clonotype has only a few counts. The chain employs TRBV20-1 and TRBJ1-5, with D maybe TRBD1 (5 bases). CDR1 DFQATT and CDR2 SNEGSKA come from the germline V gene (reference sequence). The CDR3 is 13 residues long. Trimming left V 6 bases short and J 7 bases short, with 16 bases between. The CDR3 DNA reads TGCAGTGCCCCTACAGGAGATGGCCAGCCCCAGCATTTT. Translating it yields CSAPTGDGQPQHF.

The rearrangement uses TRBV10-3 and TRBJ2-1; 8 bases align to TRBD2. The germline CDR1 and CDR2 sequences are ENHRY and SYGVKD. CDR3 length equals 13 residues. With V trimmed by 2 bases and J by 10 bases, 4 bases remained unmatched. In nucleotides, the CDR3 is TGTGCCATCAGTGAGACTAGCGGAAAAGAGCAGTTCTTC. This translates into CAISETSGKEQFF.

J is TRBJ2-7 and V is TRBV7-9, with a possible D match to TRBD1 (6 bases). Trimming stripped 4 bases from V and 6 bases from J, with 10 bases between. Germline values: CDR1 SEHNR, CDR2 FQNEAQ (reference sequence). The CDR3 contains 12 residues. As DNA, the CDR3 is TGTGCCAGCAGCTCTACAGGGCGCGAGCAGTACTTC. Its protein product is CASSSTGREQYF.

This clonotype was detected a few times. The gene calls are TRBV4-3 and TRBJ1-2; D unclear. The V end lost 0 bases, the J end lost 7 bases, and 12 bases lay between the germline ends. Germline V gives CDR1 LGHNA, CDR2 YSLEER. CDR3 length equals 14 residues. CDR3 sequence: CASSQEEGLVGYTF. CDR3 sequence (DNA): TGCGCCAGCAGCCAAGAAGAGGGTCTGGTTGGCTACACCTTC.

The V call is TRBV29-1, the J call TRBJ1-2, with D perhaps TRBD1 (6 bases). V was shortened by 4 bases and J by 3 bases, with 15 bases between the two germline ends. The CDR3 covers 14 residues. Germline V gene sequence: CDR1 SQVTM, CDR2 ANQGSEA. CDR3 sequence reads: CSVGHPQGDYGYTF. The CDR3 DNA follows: TGCAGCGTTGGTCACCCACAGGGTGACTATGGCTACACCTTC.

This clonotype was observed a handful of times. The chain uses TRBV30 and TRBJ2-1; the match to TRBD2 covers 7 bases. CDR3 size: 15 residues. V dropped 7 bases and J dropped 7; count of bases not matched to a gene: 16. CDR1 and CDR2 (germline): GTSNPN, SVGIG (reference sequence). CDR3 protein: CAFQGDSGWVNEQFF. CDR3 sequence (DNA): TGTGCCTTCCAAGGTGATAGCGGGTGGGTGAATGAGCAGTTCTTC.

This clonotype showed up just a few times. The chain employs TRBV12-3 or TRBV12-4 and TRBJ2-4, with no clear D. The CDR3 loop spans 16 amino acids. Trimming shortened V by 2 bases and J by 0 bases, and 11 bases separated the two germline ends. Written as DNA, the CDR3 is TGTGCCAGCAGTTTAAAACAGTCCGGAGCCAAAAACATTCAGTACTTC. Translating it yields CASSLKQSGAKNIQYF.

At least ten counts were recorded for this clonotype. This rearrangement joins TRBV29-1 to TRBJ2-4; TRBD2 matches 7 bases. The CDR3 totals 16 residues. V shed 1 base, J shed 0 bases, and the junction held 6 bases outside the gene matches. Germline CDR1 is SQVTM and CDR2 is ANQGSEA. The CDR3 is CSVEGASGLAKNIQYF. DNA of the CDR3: TGCAGCGTTGAAGGGGCTAGCGGATTAGCCAAAAACATTCAGTACTTC.

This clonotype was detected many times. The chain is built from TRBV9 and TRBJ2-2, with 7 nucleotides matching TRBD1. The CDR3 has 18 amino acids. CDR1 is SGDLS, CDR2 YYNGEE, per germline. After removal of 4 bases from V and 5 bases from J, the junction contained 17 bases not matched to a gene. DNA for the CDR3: TGTGCCAGCAGCCCCTACCTATTCTCGGACAGGACGACCGGGGAGCTGTTTTTT. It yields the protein CASSPYLFSDRTTGELFF.

The CDR3 here is CASSPLRAEAFF. The CDR3 DNA follows: TGTGCCAGCAGCCCACTAAGGGCTGAAGCTTTCTTT. This chain uses TRBV13 with TRBJ1-1, with D unresolved. This CDR3 comprises 12 residues. V gave up 5 bases and J gave up 6 bases, with 10 bases separating them. Germline assignment: CDR1 PRHDT and CDR2 FYEKMQ (reference sequence).

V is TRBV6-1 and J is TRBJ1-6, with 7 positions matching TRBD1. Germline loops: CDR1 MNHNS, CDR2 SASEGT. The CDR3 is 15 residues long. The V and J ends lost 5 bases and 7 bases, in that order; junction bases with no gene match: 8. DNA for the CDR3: TGTGCCAGCAGTCAAAGGGGGCAGGGGAATTCACCCCTCCACTTT. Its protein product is CASSQRGQGNSPLHF.

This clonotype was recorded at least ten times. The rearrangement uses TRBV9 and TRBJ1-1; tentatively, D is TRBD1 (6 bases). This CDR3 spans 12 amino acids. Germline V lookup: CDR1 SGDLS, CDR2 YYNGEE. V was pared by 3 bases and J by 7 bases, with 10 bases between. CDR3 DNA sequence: TGTGCCAGCAGCGCGGACAGTGGTGAAGCTTTCTTT. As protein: CASSADSGEAFF.

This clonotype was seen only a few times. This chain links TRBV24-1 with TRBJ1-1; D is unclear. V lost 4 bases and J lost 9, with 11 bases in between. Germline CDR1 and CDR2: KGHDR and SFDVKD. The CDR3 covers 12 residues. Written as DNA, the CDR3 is TGTGCCACCAGTGACCGGTATGGACAAGCTTTCTTT. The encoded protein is CATSDRYGQAFF.

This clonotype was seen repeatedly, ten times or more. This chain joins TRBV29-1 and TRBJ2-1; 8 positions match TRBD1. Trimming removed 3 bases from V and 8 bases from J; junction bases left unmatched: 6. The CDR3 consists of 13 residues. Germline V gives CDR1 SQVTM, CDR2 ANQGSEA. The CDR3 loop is CSVETQGVYEQFF. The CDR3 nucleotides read TGCAGCGTTGAGACACAGGGGGTCTATGAGCAGTTCTTC.

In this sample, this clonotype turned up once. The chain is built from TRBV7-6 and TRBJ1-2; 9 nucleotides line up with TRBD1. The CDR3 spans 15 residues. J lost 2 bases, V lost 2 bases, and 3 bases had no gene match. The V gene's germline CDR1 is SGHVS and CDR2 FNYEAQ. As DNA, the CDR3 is TGTGCCAGCAGCTTAAAGGGACAGGGAAACTATGGCTACACCTTC. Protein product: CASSLKGQGNYGYTF.

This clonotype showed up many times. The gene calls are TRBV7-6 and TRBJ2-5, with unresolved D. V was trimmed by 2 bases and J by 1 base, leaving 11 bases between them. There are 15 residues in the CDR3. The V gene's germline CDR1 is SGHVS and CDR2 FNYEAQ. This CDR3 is CASSLYSSPQETQYF. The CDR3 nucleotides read TGTGCCAGCAGCTTATATTCCAGCCCCCAAGAGACCCAGTACTTC.

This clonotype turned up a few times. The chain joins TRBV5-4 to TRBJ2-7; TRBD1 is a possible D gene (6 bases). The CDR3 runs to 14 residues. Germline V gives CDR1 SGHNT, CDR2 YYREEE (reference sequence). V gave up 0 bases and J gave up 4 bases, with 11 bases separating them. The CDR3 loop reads CASSLDRVMYEQYF. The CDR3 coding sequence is TGTGCCAGCAGCTTGGACAGGGTTATGTACGAGCAGTACTTC.

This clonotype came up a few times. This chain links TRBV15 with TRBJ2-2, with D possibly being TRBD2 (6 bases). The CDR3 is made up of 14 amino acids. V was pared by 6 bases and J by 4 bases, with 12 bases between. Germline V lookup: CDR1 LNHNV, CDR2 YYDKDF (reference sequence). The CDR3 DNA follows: TGTGCCACCAGTGAACGGGGACTCACCGGGGAGCTGTTTTTT. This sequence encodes CATSERGLTGELFF.

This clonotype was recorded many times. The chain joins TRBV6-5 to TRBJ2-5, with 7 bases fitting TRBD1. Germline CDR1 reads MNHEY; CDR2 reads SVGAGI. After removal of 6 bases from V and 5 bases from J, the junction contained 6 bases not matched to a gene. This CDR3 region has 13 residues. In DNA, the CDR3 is TGTGCCAGCAGGCACAGGGGTACGGAGACCCAGTACTTC. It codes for CASRHRGTETQYF.

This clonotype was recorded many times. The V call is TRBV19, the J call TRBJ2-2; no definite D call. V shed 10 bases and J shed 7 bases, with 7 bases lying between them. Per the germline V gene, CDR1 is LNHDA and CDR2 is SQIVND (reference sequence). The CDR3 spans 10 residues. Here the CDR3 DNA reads TGTGCCACTAGGTACGGGGAGCTGTTTTTT. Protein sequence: CATRYGELFF. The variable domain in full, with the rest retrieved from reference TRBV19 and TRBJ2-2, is DGGITQSPKYLFRKEGQNVTLSCEQNLNHDAMYWYRQDPGQGLRLIYYSQIVNDFQKGDIAEGYSVSREKKESFPLTVTSAQKNPTAFYLCATRYGELFFGEGSRLTVL.

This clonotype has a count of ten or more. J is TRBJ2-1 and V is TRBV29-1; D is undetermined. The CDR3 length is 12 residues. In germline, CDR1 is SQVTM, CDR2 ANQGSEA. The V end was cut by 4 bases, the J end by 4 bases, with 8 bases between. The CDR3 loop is CSVAWGYNEQFF. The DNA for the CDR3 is TGCAGCGTTGCATGGGGTTACAATGAGCAGTTCTTC.